This T cell receptor (beta chain) was sequenced during a study of patients and donors after allogeneic stem cell transplantation. CDR1 and CDR2 (germline): SGHRS, YFSETQ. V lost 8 bases and J 2 bases, leaving 20 bases between the germline ends. The CDR3 contains 15 residues. TCRdb reprocessed the RT-PCR reads with MiXCR, giving one entry per CDR3 protein. The profile shows roughly 960,000 distinct CDR3 sequences, around 17% of them singletons. This clonotype was counted between two and nine times. What was sequenced was blood, either unsorted or a sorted T cell fraction (not recorded which). The chain employs TRBV5-1 and TRBJ2-7; perhaps TRBD1 as D (6 bases). The clonotype was recovered from a human donor who was either an allogeneic HSCT recipient or a stem cell or donor lymphocyte infusion donor (not recorded which). It is not recorded whose cells these are; they may come from a transplant donor. CDR3 sequence: CASSSSTGNPYEQYF. Written as DNA, the CDR3 is TGCGCCAGTTCTTCTTCCACAGGGAACCCCTACGAGCAGTACTTC.